The 10 T cell receptor beta chains reported below all come from one sample, sequenced in a study of spatial heterogeneity in lung cancer. Study results and caveats: Tumoral mutation counts were tracked by counts of expanded intratumoral alpha and beta TCRs.

These receptors have no identified antigens. TCRdb recomputed calls from the 5' RACE reads with MiXCR, one row per CDR3 protein. The sample holds 650 to 1,000 distinct CDR3 sequences, around 15% seen once. The time point here: sample taken at primary tumor resection. The sample consisted of lung tumor tissue, taken at surgery. Receptors were obtained from a female donor with early-stage non-small cell lung cancer.

This clonotype is termed large. The rearrangement links TRBV5-4 to TRBJ2-4; 8 nucleotides align to TRBD2. The CDR3 covers 17 residues. After removal of 4 bases from V and 0 bases from J, the junction contained 9 bases not matched to a gene. Germline CDR1 and CDR2: SGHNT and YYREEE (reference sequence). As DNA, the CDR3 is TGTGCCAGCAGCCGTCTTAGCGGGGCCCTAGCCAAAAACATTCAGTACTTC. Translation: CASSRLSGALAKNIQYF. Combining the CDR3 with reference TRBV5-4 and TRBJ2-4 gives the whole variable domain ETGVTQSPTHLIKTRGQQVTLRCSSQSGHNTVSWYQQALGQGPQFIFQYYREEENGRGNFPPRFSGLQFPNYSSELNVNALELDDSALYLCASSRLSGALAKNIQYFGAGTRLSVL.

The chain links TRBV18 to TRBJ2-7; D not certain. Trimming pared 1 base from V and 7 bases from J, leaving 8 bases between. The CDR3 consists of 12 residues. Per the germline V gene, CDR1 is KGHSH and CDR2 is LQKENI. This CDR3 reads CASSPQSQEQYF. CDR3 nucleotides: TGTGCCAGCTCACCACAGAGTCAGGAGCAGTACTTC. The whole variable domain, remainder taken from reference TRBV18 and TRBJ2-7, is NAGVMQNPRHLVRRRGQEARLRCSPMKGHSHVYWYRQLPEEGLKFMVYLQKENIIDESGMPKERFSAEFPKEGPSILRIQQVVRGDSAAYFCASSPQSQEQYFGPGTRLTVT.

This clonotype is large within its sample. V is TRBV28 and J is TRBJ2-5; no definite D call. The CDR3 totals 13 residues. The V gene's germline CDR1 is MDHEN and CDR2 SYDVKM. With 2 bases removed from V and 3 bases from J, the gap between germline ends came to 7 bases. CDR3 DNA: TGTGCCAGCAGTTTAGTGGCTAAAGAGACCCAGTACTTC. It encodes CASSLVAKETQYF.

The rearrangement links TRBV28 to TRBJ2-1; TRBD1 aligns across 7 bases. Unmatched junction bases numbered 5, after V lost 5 bases and J lost 7 bases. The CDR3 has 13 amino acids. The germline gives CDR1 MDHEN, CDR2 SYDVKM. The CDR3 protein is CASSTHRGNEQFF. The CDR3, as DNA: TGTGCCAGCAGTACCCACAGGGGAAATGAGCAGTTCTTC.

This clonotype was seen more than once but under ten times. The chain links TRBV20-1 to TRBJ2-5; D gene ambiguous. Per the germline V gene, CDR1 is DFQATT and CDR2 is SNEGSKA (reference sequence). The CDR3 runs to 12 residues. V shed 0 bases and J shed 4 bases, with 6 bases lying between them. CDR3 nucleotides: TGCAGTGCTAGAGATCTTGGAGAGACCCAGTACTTC. Translating it yields CSARDLGETQYF.

This clonotype counts as large. This chain uses TRBV6-6 with TRBJ2-3; D is perhaps TRBD2 (6 bases). V lost 5 bases to trimming and J lost 6 bases, with 15 bases between them. CDR1 and CDR2 from the germline V gene are MNHNY and SVGAGI (reference sequence). The CDR3 has 14 residues. CDR3 coding DNA: TGTGCCAGCAGTGGATGGGACTCGGCCGATACGCAGTATTTT. The encoded protein is CASSGWDSADTQYF.

This clonotype was picked up a small number of times. The chain joins TRBV4-1 to TRBJ2-2; TRBD2 aligns across 13 bases. CDR3 length: 18 residues. V shed 3 bases, J shed 5 bases, and the junction held 9 bases outside the gene matches. Germline V gene lookup returns CDR1 MGHRA and CDR2 YSYEKL. The CDR3 region has the DNA TGCGCCAGCAGCCACGCGGGACTAGCGGGGTCGGGGACCGGGGAGCTGTTTTTT. Encoded protein: CASSHAGLAGSGTGELFF.

This clonotype is medium-sized in the sample. The rearrangement links TRBV29-1 to TRBJ2-1; D gene ambiguous. This CDR3 has 11 amino acids. Germline V gene data show CDR1 as SQVTM and CDR2 as ANQGSEA. The ends were cut back, 4 bases at V and 9 bases at J, with 10 bases in the middle. The CDR3 DNA is TGCAGCGTTGTAGTTTGGGGTGAGCAGTTCTTC. This sequence encodes CSVVVWGEQFF.

This clonotype counts as medium-sized. This chain links TRBV6-6 with TRBJ2-1, with 9 bases that match TRBD2. The CDR3 has 17 residues. CDR1 is MNHNY and CDR2 is SVGAGI in the germline V gene (reference sequence). J gave up 7 bases and V 2 bases, and 12 bases lay outside the gene matches. The chain's CDR3 is CASSYEIVAGVGNEQFF. The CDR3 nucleotides are TGTGCCAGCAGTTACGAAATCGTAGCGGGAGTTGGAAATGAGCAGTTCTTC.

This clonotype counts as large. The chain links TRBV15 to TRBJ2-7; 7 positions agree with TRBD1. This CDR3 has 15 residues. Germline V lookup: CDR1 LNHNV, CDR2 YYDKDF (reference sequence). V trimming: 3 bases; J trimming: 4 bases; junction bases outside the gene matches: 9. CDR3 nucleotides: TGTGCCACCAGCAGCAACAGGGGCCCGCGGTACGAGCAGTACGTC. It yields the protein CATSSNRGPRYEQYV.